This T cell receptor (beta chain) was profiled in a study of vaccination and CD4 T cells after COVID-19. The study, taken as a whole, reports: Early timepoints after natural infection were not analyzed in these convalescent patients.

Germline V gives CDR1 DFQATT, CDR2 SNEGSKA (reference sequence). CDR3 size: 16 residues. V shed 1 base, J shed 0 bases, and the junction held 5 bases outside the gene matches. In regard to this clonotype: Its antigen is as yet unknown.

Treatment of the sample: approximately 11-day PBMC culture with coronavirus spike peptide pools or control peptides (ViraFEST assay). PBMCs were cultured at over 1.5 million per well with 10 IU/ml IL-2 and about 10 ug/ml peptide pools. Sequencing of cultured CD4+ T cell DNA used the Oncomine TCR Beta short-read assay. Each CDR3 protein is one row after TCRdb ran MiXCR on the PCR reads. This sample has approximately 13,000 distinct CDR3 sequences, with roughly 60% found just once. The rearrangement links TRBV20-1 to TRBJ2-7; the match to TRBD2 covers 11 bases. Sequencing used CD4+ T cells from blood, cultured in vitro. This sequence was found in a human donor who had recovered from COVID-19. The CDR3 nucleotides read TGCAGTGCTAGAGTCCTAGCGGGAGGCTTCTCCTACGAGCAGTACTTC. Protein: CSARVLAGGFSYEQYF.